This entry is about one TCR beta chain. Naive CD8 cells were CD45RO-negative, positively selected for CCR7, excluding terminally differentiated effector memory CD45RA+ cells. At the deep level, the assay was run. Replicate PCRs from sorted subsets contained around 200 ng DNA, which is some 29,000 T cell genomes. TCRdb's table, derived via immunoSEQ multiplex PCR, lists solely in-frame clones and lacks some. The sample yields roughly 650,000 clones, about 96% seen once. This specimen comes from a study of shared clonotypes between healthy human individuals. The CDR3 spans 16 residues. V dropped 5 bases and J dropped 2 bases, with 17 bases sitting between them. CDR1 and CDR2 from the germline V gene are SGHTA and FQGTGA.

The clonotype originates from a woman under 40 in good health. The chain joins TRBV7-3 to TRBJ2-3; the D gene is possibly TRBD2 (5 bases). The sequenced sample was naive CD8+ T cells sorted from blood. CDR3 protein: CASSQDSVRNTDTQYF. The CDR3 bases are TGTGCCAGCAGCCAAGATAGCGTCCGCAACACAGATACGCAGTATTTT. Full variable domain (remainder filled in from reference TRBV7-3 and TRBJ2-3): GAGVSQTPSNKVTEKGKYVELRCDPISGHTALYWYRQSLGQGPEFLIYFQGTGAADDSGLPNDRFFAVRPEGSVSTLKIQRTERGDSAVYLCASSQDSVRNTDTQYFGPGTRLTVL.